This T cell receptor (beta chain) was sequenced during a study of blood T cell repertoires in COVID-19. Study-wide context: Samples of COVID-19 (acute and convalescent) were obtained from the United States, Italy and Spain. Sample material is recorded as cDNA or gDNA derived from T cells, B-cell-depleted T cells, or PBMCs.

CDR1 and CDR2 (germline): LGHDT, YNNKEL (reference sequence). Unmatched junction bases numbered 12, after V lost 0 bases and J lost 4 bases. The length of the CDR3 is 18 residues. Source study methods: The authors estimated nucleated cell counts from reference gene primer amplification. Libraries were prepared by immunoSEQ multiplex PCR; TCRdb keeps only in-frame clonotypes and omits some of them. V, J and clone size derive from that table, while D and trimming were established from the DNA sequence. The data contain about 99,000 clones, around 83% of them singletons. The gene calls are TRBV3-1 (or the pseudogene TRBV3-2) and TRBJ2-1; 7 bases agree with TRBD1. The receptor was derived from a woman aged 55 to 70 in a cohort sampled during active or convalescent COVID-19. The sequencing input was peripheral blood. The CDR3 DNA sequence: TGTGCCAGCAGCCAAGATGTCCCGGGACAGAAGTATTACAATGAGCAGTTCTTC. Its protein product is CASSQDVPGQKYYNEQFF.